This T cell receptor beta chain was observed in a study of blood T cell repertoires in COVID-19. Germline V gene lookup returns CDR1 MNHNY and CDR2 SVGAGI (reference sequence). This CDR3 region has 16 residues. V lost 6 bases and J lost 7, with 25 bases in between. Assay: immunoSEQ multiplex PCR; the TCRdb copy retains only in-frame clones and omits some. This sample carries fewer than 500,000 clones, 87% of them seen once, and the ten largest clones take under 2.5%. The receptor's source is a young woman with acute COVID-19. The chain links TRBV6-6 to TRBJ2-7; a possible D gene is TRBD2 (7 bases). The sequencing sample was made of PBMCs or T cells enriched from blood (not recorded which). In DNA form, the CDR3 reads TGTGCCAGCAGCCAGAACGGGGGCGGGAGAGGTGGGGAGCAGTACTTC. Translation gives CASSQNGGGRGGEQYF.